A single count supports the clone carrying this TCR beta chain. Antigen: not known. The CDR3 is 13 amino acids. Trimming cost V 0 bases and J 4 bases, with 4 bases left between them. The germline V gene encodes CDR1 LGHNA and CDR2 YNFKEQ. This entry is derived from a study of T cell clonotyping in hematopoietic cell transplantation. Study results and limitations: Cells were unsorted, so CD4 and CD8 contributions were not separated.

Method: immunoSEQ multiplex PCR; TCRdb's copy keeps in-frame clones and lacks some. The sample has tens of thousands of clones; about 96% are singletons. This TCR was sampled from a man between 25 and 39 years old in good health. Some clones in this sample may be carry-over from other donors' samples. The specimen sequenced was peripheral blood mononuclear cells. The chain is built from TRBV4-2 and TRBJ2-1; D remains unclear. The CDR3 reads CASSQDGYNEQFF. The CDR3 coding sequence is TGTGCCAGCAGCCAAGACGGATACAATGAGCAGTTCTTC.